Presented here are 27 T cell receptor beta chains from one specimen sequenced in a study of blood T cells in healthy people across ages. Combining a sample-barcoded 5' primer with a J-beta primer mix, a second PCR ran for about 7 to 11 cycles. TCRdb recomputed calls from the 5' RACE reads with MiXCR, one row per CDR3 protein. The sample records a few hundred thousand distinct CDR3 sequences, 25% to 30% being singletons. Sequencing was carried out using blood. Every receptor here comes from a woman in her 70s in good health.

This clonotype was recorded many times. The chain uses TRBV20-1 and TRBJ2-3; D not certain. Trimming left V 0 bases short and J 7 bases short, with 14 bases between. CDR3 length: 14 amino acids. Germline lookup yields CDR1 DFQATT and CDR2 SNEGSKA (reference sequence). The CDR3 here is CSARDISGDNTQYF. The CDR3 DNA is TGCAGTGCTAGAGACATCTCAGGCGACAATACGCAGTATTTT.

The rearrangement joins TRBV3-1 to TRBJ2-5, with TRBD2 matching 7 bases. The germline V gene has CDR1 LGHDT and CDR2 YNNKEL (reference sequence). The V segment lost 0 bases and the J segment 1 base; nucleotides outside the gene matches: 11. This CDR3 spans 18 amino acids. The DNA of the CDR3 is TGTGCCAGCAGCCAAGATCGTCTCGCGTGGGAGGGCCAAGAGACCCAGTACTTC. It specifies CASSQDRLAWEGQETQYF.

The chain joins TRBV7-9 to TRBJ1-2; weak D call: TRBD1 (5 bases). CDR3 length: 14 amino acids. The V gene lost 1 base and the J gene lost 6 bases, with 12 bases spanning the gap. Germline CDR1 is SEHNR and CDR2 is FQNEAQ (reference sequence). CDR3 region: CASSLETGVHGYTF. In nucleotides, the CDR3 is TGTGCCAGCAGCTTAGAGACGGGGGTGCATGGCTACACCTTC.

In this sample, this clonotype turned up many times. The V call is TRBV7-2, the J call TRBJ2-7; 9 bases match TRBD2. This CDR3 is 14 amino acids long. The germline CDR1 and CDR2 sequences are SGHTA and FQGNSA. Germline trimming cut 5 bases from V and 6 bases from J; bases unmatched to any gene: 8. Written as DNA, the CDR3 is TGTGCCAGCAGCCTTAGCGGGAGAGCTGTCGAGCAGTACTTC. The encoded protein is CASSLSGRAVEQYF.

This clonotype turned up a few times. The J gene is TRBJ1-2, the V gene TRBV6-6, with D hard to call. V was trimmed by 7 bases and J by 5 bases, leaving 17 bases between them. CDR3 length equals 14 residues. The germline gives CDR1 MNHNY, CDR2 SVGAGI (reference sequence). The CDR3 bases are TGTGCCAGCATCCTACGGGAAAGTGGTTATGGCTACACCTTC. Its protein is CASILRESGYGYTF.

The table lists this clonotype with a few counts. The rearrangement uses TRBV7-2 and TRBJ2-7, with D maybe TRBD2 (5 bases). Germline V lookup: CDR1 SGHTA, CDR2 FQGNSA. This CDR3 region has 14 residues. V was cut by 5 bases and J by 5 bases, with 16 bases left in between. The CDR3 loop reads CASSRTADSHEQYF. CDR3 DNA sequence: TGTGCCAGCAGCAGGACTGCCGATTCCCACGAGCAGTACTTC.

The chain employs TRBV12-3 or TRBV12-4 and TRBJ2-1, with 11 bases that match TRBD2. This CDR3 is 16 amino acids long. V lost 6 bases to trimming and J lost 9 bases; unmatched junction nucleotides: 13. CDR3 in amino acids: CASSPYSGGATGEQFF. The CDR3 bases are TGTGCCAGCAGCCCATATAGCGGGGGGGCCACCGGTGAGCAGTTCTTC.

This clonotype was found many times. The chain combines TRBV5-1 with TRBJ2-7, with D possibly matching TRBD2 (6 bases). CDR3 size: 17 residues. The ends were cut back, 0 bases at V and 6 bases at J, with 22 bases in the middle. Looked up from germline, CDR1 is SGHRS and CDR2 is YFSETQ. The DNA of the CDR3 is TGCGCCAGCAGCTTGGACCCGGGACTCGGGAACCTGCCCGAGCAGTACTTC. This translates into CASSLDPGLGNLPEQYF.

CDR3 protein: CASGQGSYEQYF. DNA for the CDR3: TGTGCCAGCGGACAGGGGAGCTACGAGCAGTACTTC. The genes are TRBV2 and TRBJ2-5; 9 bases align to TRBD1. The J call could be wrong; TRBJ2-7 is a better fit for the DNA end. CDR3 length equals 12 residues. Germline CDR1 SNHLY, CDR2 FYNNEI.

This clonotype occurred a few times. The chain combines TRBV6-5 with TRBJ2-3; D not resolved. V lost 1 base to trimming and J lost 1 base, with 12 bases between them. Germline V gene data show CDR1 as MNHEY and CDR2 as SVGAGI. The length of the CDR3 is 16 residues. The CDR3 region is CASSYYPPSGTDTQYF. For the CDR3, the DNA is TGTGCCAGCAGTTACTATCCCCCCAGCGGCACAGATACGCAGTATTTT.

This clonotype was observed a few times. The gene calls are TRBV7-2 and TRBJ2-7; 8 bases line up with TRBD2. The germline V gene encodes CDR1 SGHTA and CDR2 FQGNSA. The CDR3 covers 15 residues. Trimming at V came to 5 bases and at J to 6 bases, leaving 12 bases not matched to a gene. The CDR3 nucleotides read TGTGCCAGCAGCCGTGCGGGACTAGTAATTAGCGAGCAGTACTTC. It encodes CASSRAGLVISEQYF.

This clonotype was observed a handful of times. This rearrangement joins TRBV7-8 to TRBJ2-1; 7 bases match TRBD1. The CDR3 is 17 amino acids. Germline assignment: CDR1 SGHVS and CDR2 FQNEAQ. Losses at the gene ends were 5 bases for V and 0 bases for J; bases not matched to a gene: 10. CDR3 nucleotide sequence: TGTGCCAGCAGCCCGCCCCTCCGGGACAGCTCCTACAATGAGCAGTTCTTC. Translation gives CASSPPLRDSSYNEQFF.

This clonotype has only a few counts. The rearrangement joins TRBV20-1 to TRBJ2-5; D ambiguous. The germline gives CDR1 DFQATT, CDR2 SNEGSKA (reference sequence). This CDR3 has 12 residues. Trimming took off 6 bases at V and 1 base at J, with 9 bases between the two ends. Here the CDR3 reads CSATRFQETQYF. The CDR3 DNA reads as TGCAGTGCAACTCGGTTCCAAGAGACCCAGTACTTC.

The chain recombines TRBV7-2 with TRBJ2-6; D is possibly TRBD1 (8 bases). The CDR3 has 16 amino acids. Germline loops: CDR1 SGHTA, CDR2 FQGNSA. Trimming shortened V by 5 bases and J by 0 bases, and 11 bases separated the two germline ends. The CDR3 sequence: CASSHRGGSGANVLTF. The CDR3 DNA reads as TGTGCCAGCAGCCACAGGGGGGGCTCTGGGGCCAACGTCCTGACTTTC.

V gene TRBV5-1 combines with J gene TRBJ1-2; maybe TRBD1 (5 bases). The V end was cut by 4 bases, the J end by 4 bases, with 17 bases between. CDR3 length: 15 residues. CDR1 is SGHRS and CDR2 is YFSETQ in the germline V gene. CDR3 in DNA: TGCGCCAGCAGCCCCGGGGACGGGGCCACCTATGGCTACACCTTC. Its protein is CASSPGDGATYGYTF. The whole variable domain, filled in from reference TRBV5-1 and TRBJ1-2, reads KAGVTQTPRYLIKTRGQQVTLSCSPISGHRSVSWYQQTPGQGLQFLFEYFSETQRNKGNFPGRFSGRQFSNSRSEMNVSTLELGDSALYLCASSPGDGATYGYTFGSGTRLTVV.

V is TRBV4-1 and J is TRBJ2-6; D remains unclear. V lost 3 bases and J lost 3, with 12 bases in between. The germline gives CDR1 MGHRA, CDR2 YSYEKL. The CDR3 is 16 amino acids. The CDR3 sequence is CASSHGFIGGANVLTF. CDR3 coding DNA: TGCGCCAGCAGCCACGGTTTTATAGGTGGGGCCAACGTCCTGACTTTC.

This clonotype was observed a few times. The rearrangement links TRBV19 to TRBJ1-1, with 7 bases that match TRBD1. Trimming removed 6 bases from V and 4 bases from J; junction bases left unmatched: 5. CDR1 is LNHDA, CDR2 SQIVND, per germline (reference sequence). This CDR3 is 13 amino acids long. The CDR3: CASSRGSVTEAFF. As DNA, the CDR3 is TGTGCCAGTAGCAGGGGGTCGGTCACTGAAGCTTTCTTT.

This clonotype was seen repeatedly, ten times or more. The rearrangement links TRBV4-1 to TRBJ1-6, with 9 bases fitting TRBD1. The ends lost 4 bases at V and 8 bases at J; junction bases unmatched: 3. This CDR3 has 14 residues. Germline V lookup: CDR1 MGHRA, CDR2 YSYEKL. CDR3 sequence reads: CASSPGQGYSPLHF. DNA for the CDR3: TGCGCCAGCAGCCCGGGACAGGGATATTCACCCCTCCACTTT.

This clonotype appeared a few times. The chain combines TRBV10-3 with TRBJ1-2; no definite D call. V lost 4 bases and J lost 6, with 12 bases in between. The CDR3 has 13 amino acids. Germline lookup yields CDR1 ENHRY and CDR2 SYGVKD. In nucleotides, the CDR3 is TGTGCCATCAGTGGACACACGGGAGATGGCTACACCTTC. Translated: CAISGHTGDGYTF.

This clonotype was seen at least ten times. V gene TRBV6-2 or TRBV6-3 combines with J gene TRBJ1-5; possible D gene TRBD1, 5 bases. In germline, CDR1 is MNHEY, CDR2 SVGEGT. Deletions cut 7 bases from V and 2 bases from J, with 12 bases between. The length of the CDR3 is 14 residues. For the CDR3, the DNA is TGTGCCAGCACCCAGGGTAGGGGCAATCAGCCCCAGCATTTT. This gives the protein CASTQGRGNQPQHF.

In its sample, this clonotype was seen a few times. A junction boundary mismatches the germline segment, possibly from a read error. This rearrangement joins TRBV7-9 to TRBJ2-3; 9 nucleotides agree with TRBD2. Germline assignment: CDR1 SEHNR and CDR2 FQNEAQ (reference sequence). The CDR3 totals 15 residues. CDR3 in DNA: TGCGCCAGCAGCTTATCTAGCGGGGTGGCAGATACGCAGTATTTT. Translation gives CASSLSSGVADTQYF. Variable domain in full (rest from reference TRBV7-9 and TRBJ2-3): DTGVSQNPRHKITKRGQNVTFRCDPISEHNRLYWYRQTLGQGPEFLTYFQNEAQLEKSRLLSDRFSAERPKGSFSTLEIQRTEQGDSAMYLCASSLSSGVADTQYFGPGTRLTVL.

The chain employs TRBV2 and TRBJ1-4; D not resolved. Trimming shortened V by 4 bases and J by 4 bases, and 16 bases separated the two germline ends. Germline V gives CDR1 SNHLY, CDR2 FYNNEI. This CDR3 has 16 residues. In DNA, the CDR3 is TGTGCCAGCAGTGTTAACCCTGCCGGAATTAATGAAAAACTGTTTTTT. It codes for CASSVNPAGINEKLFF.

This clonotype was observed a handful of times. This chain uses TRBV4-1 with TRBJ1-1; D is uncertain. The length of the CDR3 is 11 residues. Per the germline V gene, CDR1 is MGHRA and CDR2 is YSYEKL. Deletions cut 0 bases from V and 7 bases from J, with 3 bases between. The CDR3 sequence: CASSQDGEAFF. The CDR3 DNA reads TGCGCCAGCAGCCAAGACGGTGAAGCTTTCTTT.

The chain joins TRBV20-1 to TRBJ2-3; TRBD2 matches 8 bases. The CDR3 has 14 residues. Germline lookup yields CDR1 DFQATT and CDR2 SNEGSKA (reference sequence). Trimming took 1 base from V and 2 from J; bases not matched to a gene: 2. Here the CDR3 reads CSARAGGFTDTQYF. The DNA for the CDR3 is TGCAGTGCTAGAGCGGGGGGGTTCACAGATACGCAGTATTTT.

This clonotype was observed a handful of times. The chain links TRBV6-2 or TRBV6-3 to TRBJ2-1, with 10 bases that match TRBD2. The CDR3 contains 17 residues. V gave up 5 bases and J gave up 5 bases; unmatched junction bases: 12. The germline gives CDR1 MNHEY, CDR2 SVGEGT. CDR3 region: CASSQTLAGGLHNEQFF. The CDR3 DNA is TGTGCCAGCAGTCAAACGTTAGCGGGAGGCCTACACAATGAGCAGTTCTTC.

This clonotype has only a few counts. The DNA of the CDR3 is TGTGCCAGCAGTTTGTCACCGGGACCGGGCTCCACCGGGGAGCTGTTTTTT. This gives the protein CASSLSPGPGSTGELFF. The chain joins TRBV25-1 to TRBJ2-2; D may correspond to TRBD1 or TRBD2 (5 bases each). CDR1 is MGHDK, CDR2 SYGVNS, per germline. The CDR3 length is 17 residues. Trimming stripped 5 bases from V and 4 bases from J, with 20 bases between.

V is TRBV20-1 and J is TRBJ1-5, with D possibly matching TRBD1 (6 bases). The ends were cut back, 1 base at V and 2 bases at J, with 12 bases in the middle. In germline, CDR1 is DFQATT, CDR2 SNEGSKA (reference sequence). This CDR3 has 15 residues. Here the CDR3 reads CSARGGQRGNQPQHF. The CDR3 bases are TGCAGTGCTAGAGGGGGACAAAGGGGCAATCAGCCCCAGCATTTT.